A single sample is the source of the 17 T cell receptor beta chains below, sequenced in a study of human T cells and chemical hapten exposure. TCRdb used MiXCR to reprocess the RACE reads, holding one entry per CDR3 protein. The repertoire has approximately 84,000 distinct CDR3 sequences, around 10% of them found once; the top ten carry approximately 1.4%. Time point specified: patch test 2, 6 weeks after DPC sensitization. Treatment here: therapeutic diphenylcyclopropenone sensitization with weekly scalp DPC. The sample here was whole blood, taken in connection with sensitization to the hapten diphenylcyclopropenone (DPC). The receptor set was obtained from a man between 18 and 35 years old with alopecia areata. Some clones in this sample may be carry-over from other donors' samples.

This clonotype was counted ten times or more. This chain connects TRBV11-2 to TRBJ2-7; either TRBD1 or TRBD2 may supply D (5 bases each). From germline, CDR1 is SGHAT and CDR2 FQNNGV. V lost 1 base, J lost 1 base, and 8 bases lay in between. This CDR3 is 14 amino acids long. The CDR3 loop reads CASSLGGKSYEQYV. CDR3 bases: TGTGCCAGCAGCTTAGGGGGGAAGTCCTACGAGCAGTACGTC.

The chain recombines TRBV7-9 with TRBJ1-5; 8 bases fit TRBD1. CDR3 length: 16 residues. The germline V gene has CDR1 SEHNR and CDR2 FQNEAQ (reference sequence). J lost 0 bases, V lost 4 bases, and 5 bases had no gene match. The CDR3 nucleotides are TGTGCCAGCAGCTCCGGACAGGGCGTTAGCAATCAGCCCCAGCATTTT. Residues: CASSSGQGVSNQPQHF.

This chain connects TRBV13 to TRBJ2-1; 12 bases are shared with TRBD2. The CDR3 consists of 19 residues. The ends lost 3 bases at V and 8 bases at J; junction bases unmatched: 17. Germline loops: CDR1 PRHDT, CDR2 FYEKMQ (reference sequence). CDR3 sequence (DNA): TGTGCCAGCAGCTTTGGCGCTAGCGGGGGGGCCGTTTGGGAGGATGAGCAGTTCTTC. This translates into CASSFGASGGAVWEDEQFF.

There are a few counts of this clonotype. The chain combines TRBV14 with TRBJ2-3, with 7 bases identical to TRBD1. Germline CDR1 reads SGHDN; CDR2 reads FVKESK. The CDR3 is made up of 16 amino acids. The trim removed 2 bases at V and 2 bases at J, leaving 7 bases unmatched. The CDR3: CASSQIRDSHTDTQYF. The CDR3 DNA is TGTGCCAGCAGCCAAATACGGGACAGCCACACAGATACGCAGTATTTT.

The sample holds a few counts of this clonotype. V usage is TRBV20-1 and J usage is TRBJ2-7, with 10 bases fitting TRBD2. Germline CDR1 DFQATT, CDR2 SNEGSKA (reference sequence). With 2 bases clipped from V and 6 bases from J, the junction kept 13 bases outside the gene matches. The CDR3 loop spans 16 amino acids. The CDR3 DNA sequence: TGCAGTGCTAGAAGGCCCCCGGGACTAGCGTGGCTCGAGCAGTACTTC. Residues: CSARRPPGLAWLEQYF.

This clonotype has just a few counts. The chain couples TRBV6-2 or TRBV6-3 to TRBJ1-1, with unresolved D. There are 13 residues in the CDR3. V was clipped by 4 bases and J by 1 base, with 7 bases between them. Germline lookup yields CDR1 MNHEY and CDR2 SVGEGT. The CDR3 reads CASSWQRNTEAFF. The CDR3 DNA sequence: TGTGCCAGCAGTTGGCAGAGGAACACTGAAGCTTTCTTT.

This clonotype was detected only a few times. The chain couples TRBV28 to TRBJ2-7; no definite D call. V was cut by 3 bases and J by 2 bases, with 5 bases left in between. CDR3 length: 12 residues. The V gene's germline CDR1 is MDHEN and CDR2 SYDVKM. The CDR3: CASSFQTYEQYF. In DNA, the CDR3 is TGTGCCAGCAGTTTTCAGACCTACGAGCAGTACTTC.

This clonotype was detected many times. The chain carries TRBV7-3 and TRBJ1-6; D unclear. V lost 4 bases and J 6 bases, leaving 7 bases between the germline ends. Germline V CDR1 and CDR2: SGHTA, FQGTGA. This CDR3 comprises 13 residues. CDR3 sequence: CASSYTVNSPLHF. The CDR3 DNA sequence: TGTGCCAGCAGCTACACGGTTAATTCACCCCTCCACTTT. The full variable domain, completed using reference TRBV7-3 and TRBJ1-6, is GAGVSQTPSNKVTEKGKYVELRCDPISGHTALYWYRQSLGQGPEFLIYFQGTGAADDSGLPNDRFFAVRPEGSVSTLKIQRTERGDSAVYLCASSYTVNSPLHFGNGTRLTVT.

In this sample, this clonotype turned up a few times. This chain links TRBV18 with TRBJ2-7; possibly TRBD1 or TRBD2 for D (5 bases each). Germline V lookup: CDR1 KGHSH, CDR2 LQKENI. Trimming removed 3 bases from V and 3 bases from J, with 9 bases in between. This CDR3 contains 13 residues. The DNA of the CDR3 is TGTGCCAGCTCACCCCGGGACGGCTACGAGCAGTACGTC. This encodes CASSPRDGYEQYV.

This clonotype was seen only a few times. The chain combines TRBV18 with TRBJ1-1; no clear D gene. CDR1 and CDR2 from the germline V gene are KGHSH and LQKENI. The CDR3 is 14 residues long. The germline V and J ends were trimmed by 6 bases and 4 bases, with 15 bases remaining between them. The CDR3 bases are TGTGCCAGCTCCCAGGCGGGTGTGAGCACTGAAGCTTTCTTT. Protein: CASSQAGVSTEAFF.

Only a few counts were recorded for this clonotype. The chain links TRBV20-1 to TRBJ2-5; 10 nucleotides align to TRBD2. In germline, CDR1 is DFQATT, CDR2 SNEGSKA (reference sequence). The CDR3 contains 13 residues. Trimming took 5 bases from V and 0 from J; bases not matched to a gene: 0. CDR3 nucleotides: TGCAGTGCTCTAGCGGGAGACCAAGAGACCCAGTACTTC. Its protein product is CSALAGDQETQYF.

This clonotype occurred a few times. The chain couples TRBV6-2 or TRBV6-3 to TRBJ2-1; 10 bases fit TRBD2. The CDR3 contains 16 residues. V lost 2 bases and J lost 3; bases outside the gene matches: 4. Looked up from germline, CDR1 is MNHEY and CDR2 is SVGEGT. CDR3 in DNA: TGTGCCAGCAGTTACGGGGGACTAGCGATCTACAATGAGCAGTTCTTC. Its protein product is CASSYGGLAIYNEQFF.

The chain is built from TRBV7-2 and TRBJ1-5; D is uncertain. The CDR3 length is 14 residues. Trimming took 5 bases from V and 0 from J, leaving 8 bases between them. Germline CDR1 and CDR2: SGHTA and FQGNSA. The CDR3 DNA reads as TGTGCCAGCAGCCGAGATAATAGCAATCAGCCCCAGCATTTT. Translating it yields CASSRDNSNQPQHF.

This clonotype was recorded a few times. This sequence joins TRBV19 and TRBJ2-1; 7 bases match TRBD2. The CDR3 has 14 residues. V trimming: 7 bases; J trimming: 7 bases; junction bases outside the gene matches: 10. The germline gives CDR1 LNHDA, CDR2 SQIVND (reference sequence). CDR3 in amino acids: CASNQASGSNEQFF. The CDR3 DNA is TGTGCCAGTAATCAGGCTAGCGGATCGAATGAGCAGTTCTTC.

This clonotype came up a few times. Written as DNA, the CDR3 is TGCGCCAGCAGCTGGTCCGGTGATAGCGACAACGAGCAGTACGTC. Its protein is CASSWSGDSDNEQYV. The chain employs TRBV5-1 and TRBJ2-7; perhaps TRBD2 as D (5 bases). The germline V and J ends were trimmed by 3 bases and 5 bases, with 18 bases remaining between them. In germline, CDR1 is SGHRS, CDR2 YFSETQ. The CDR3 totals 15 residues.

The chain combines TRBV5-1 with TRBJ1-1; D is ambiguous. This CDR3 is built from 13 residues. The V gene lost 2 bases and the J gene lost 1 base, with 6 bases spanning the gap. Looked up from germline, CDR1 is SGHRS and CDR2 is YFSETQ. The CDR3 DNA sequence: TGCGCCAGCAGCTTCACGCAGAACACTGAAGCTTTCTTT. Translated, it gives CASSFTQNTEAFF.

At least ten counts were recorded for this clonotype. The CDR3 nucleotides are TGTGCCAGCTCACTTTTCCGGGCTCCAATTAATCAGCCCCAGCATTTT. Protein: CASSLFRAPINQPQHF. The chain combines TRBV18 with TRBJ1-5; D is unclear. The CDR3 extends over 16 amino acids. The ends were cut back, 4 bases at V and 4 bases at J, with 17 bases in the middle. In germline, CDR1 is KGHSH, CDR2 LQKENI.